These T cell receptor beta chains were read from a single sample in a study of blood T cells in healthy people across ages. TCRdb recomputed calls from the 5' RACE reads with MiXCR, one row per CDR3 protein. The sample has 1.4 million or so distinct CDR3 sequences; under 55% are singletons. The sample was blood. The source of these receptors is a young woman in good health. Each CDR3 is given with its conserved first and last residue. D genes are given only for firm matches. Clone sizes are given selectively: once, few, many, or a class where the clone is expanded.

TRBJ2-1,TRBV20-1,TRBD2,few,TGCAGTGCTAGGGCTAGCGGGAGGGCCTCCTACAATGAGCAGTTCTTC,CSARASGRASYNEQFF
TRBJ2-3,TRBV6-2/TRBV6-3,-,-,TGTGCCAGCTCGGGACAACTCACAGATACGCAGTATTTT,CASSGQLTDTQYF
TRBJ1-4,TRBV4-3,TRBD1,few,TGCGCCAGCAGCCAGAACGACAGGGGAGGAGAAAAACTGTTTTTT,CASSQNDRGGEKLFF
TRBJ1-2,TRBV2,-,-,TGTGCCAGCAGTGAGCAGGGCGATGGCTACACCTTC,CASSEQGDGYTF
TRBJ2-5,TRBV3-1,-,-,TGTGCCAGCAGCCAAAGCCGGGAGAGGATTTACGCGCAGTACTTC,CASSQSRERIYAQYF
TRBJ2-7,TRBV5-1,-,few,TGCGCCAGCAGCTTCACGGCGGCAGCTGCCTACGAGCAGTACTTC,CASSFTAAAAYEQYF
TRBJ2-1,TRBV4-3,-,few,TGCGCCAGCAGCCCCCTGGGGCAGGGGCGGTCCTACAATGAGCAGTTCTTC,CASSPLGQGRSYNEQFF
TRBJ2-1,TRBV9,-,few,TGTGCCAGCAGCGTAGACGGGGGTTACAATGAGCAGTTCTTC,CASSVDGGYNEQFF
TRBJ1-5,TRBV18,-,-,TGTGCCAGCTCATTCGACACAGACAATCAGCCCCAGCATTTT,CASSFDTDNQPQHF
TRBJ2-7,TRBV7-2,TRBD2,-,TGTGCCAGCAGCCTTCGGGGGGTCGGTGAGCAGTACTTC,CASSLRGVGEQYF
TRBJ2-5,TRBV29-1,TRBD1,-,TGCAGCGTTGAAGATCCGGGACAGGGGGAGGAGACCCAGTACTTC,CSVEDPGQGEETQYF
TRBJ2-3,TRBV6-2/TRBV6-3,TRBD2,few,TGTGCCAGCAGTCGAAGACTAGCGGGGACCACAGATACGCAGTATTTT,CASSRRLAGTTDTQYF
TRBJ2-5,TRBV28,-,few,TGTGCCAGCAGGGAGGGTGTCCAAGAGACCCAGTACTTC,CASREGVQETQYF
TRBJ2-1,TRBV4-1,TRBD2,few,TGCGCCAGCAGCCAAAACCCTCTTGCGGGACTAGCGAATAACAATGAGCAGTTCTTC,CASSQNPLAGLANNNEQFF
TRBJ2-5,TRBV12-3/TRBV12-4,TRBD2,once,TGTGCCAGCAGTTTATCCGCGACTAGCGGAGCGAATGAGCAGTACTTC,CASSLSATSGANEQYF